This T cell receptor beta chain was retrieved from a study of cytomegalovirus exposure and HLA in healthy donors. Study-wide results and limits: In vitro checks showed that three CMV-associated chains really do target CMV antigens.

13 Jbeta primers and 60 Vbeta primers were used for the PCR. The method was immunoSEQ multiplex PCR; TCRdb's version includes in-frame clones alone and lacks a portion of them. The sample consists of fewer than 250,000 clones, more than 85% of them appearing once. Details on this clone: Its specificity is not known.

The CDR3 has 17 residues. After removal of 8 bases from V and 0 bases from J, the junction contained 15 bases not matched to a gene. Germline V gene lookup returns CDR1 SEHNR and CDR2 FQNEAQ (reference sequence). Sequencing used PBMCs. The chain joins TRBV7-9 to TRBJ1-1; TRBD1 aligns across 7 bases. This receptor was obtained from a woman under 30 in good health and CMV-seronegative. CDR3 bases: TGTGCCAGCGGGAGATTCTTGGGACAGAAAATGAACACTGAAGCTTTCTTT. This translates into CASGRFLGQKMNTEAFF.